A selection of T cell receptor beta chains follows, all from one sample in a study of OX40 agonist ivuxolimab in advanced cancers. Profiling relied on immunoSEQ multiplex PCR, and the TCRdb table lists in-frame clones only, not all of them. The sample has over 30,000 clones; approximately 82% are singletons. The material sequenced was CD4+ or CD8+ T cells sorted from blood, taken in a trial of the OX40 agonist ivuxolimab. Every receptor here comes from an adult with an advanced solid tumor such as melanoma, head and neck, liver or kidney cancer. CDR3s include the opening cysteine and the closing phenylalanine or tryptophan. The D gene is left open where the match is weak. Only part of the rows carry a size: once, few, many, or a class if the clone is expanded.

j_call v_call clone_size d_call cdr3_nt cdr3_aa
TRBJ1-1 TRBV5-4 . TRBD1 TGTGCCAGCAGCTCGACAGGGGGAACTGAAGCTTTCTTT CASSSTGGTEAFF
TRBJ2-7 TRBV19 . TRBD2 TGTGCCAGTAGCAACAGCGGGGGGGCCCCCGAGCAGTACTTC CASSNSGGAPEQYF
TRBJ1-5 TRBV18 . . TGTGCCAGCTCACAACAGAATAGCAATCAGCCCCAGCATTTT CASSQQNSNQPQHF
TRBJ1-1 TRBV11-2 . . TGTGCCAGCGGACAGTCCGGTCCCACTGAAGCTTTCTTT CASGQSGPTEAFF
TRBJ2-7 TRBV4-3 once . TGCGCCAGCAGCCAATCTGGTTGGGGAGGCGAGCAGTACTTC CASSQSGWGGEQYF
TRBJ1-6 TRBV2 . . TGTGCCAGCAGAACAGGGAATTATAATTCACCCCTCCACTTT CASRTGNYNSPLHF
TRBJ2-7 TRBV7-6 . TRBD1 TGTGCCAGCAGCTTAGGCCGGGGGGACAGGGACAACGAGCAGTACTTC CASSLGRGDRDNEQYF
TRBJ1-4 TRBV2 . . TGTGCCAGCAGGGCCGAGACGGGTGAAAAACTGTTTTTT CASRAETGEKLFF
TRBJ2-1 TRBV4-1 . TRBD2 TGCGCCAGCAGCCACCTGAAACCGGGACTAGCGGGCAGGAGCTCCTACAATGAGCAGTTCTTC CASSHLKPGLAGRSSYNEQFF
TRBJ2-5 TRBV14 . . TGTGCCAGCAGCCAAGTCGGCAGAGGGGACCAAGAGACCCAGTACTTC CASSQVGRGDQETQYF
TRBJ1-1 TRBV6-1 . . TGTGCCAGCACTCCGGGCAGGGTGCTCGCTGAAGCTTTCTTT CASTPGRVLAEAFF
TRBJ1-2 TRBV29-1 . . TGCAGCGTTGAAGGGAACGGCTACACCTTC CSVEGNGYTF
TRBJ2-1 TRBV9 few . TGTGCCAGCAGCCTCCAGGGATCCTACAATGAGCAGTTCTTC CASSLQGSYNEQFF
TRBJ2-7 TRBV18 once TRBD1 TGTGCCAGCTCACCCGGGACAGGGTCACACGAGCAGTACTTC CASSPGTGSHEQYF
TRBJ2-2 TRBV7-2 few . TGTGCCAGCAGCTTAGGGGGCAGGTTGGATTCGTGGGAGCTGTTTTTT CASSLGGRLDSWELFF
TRBJ2-1 TRBV27 . . TGTGCCAGCAGTTTACAGGGTCGTGTGCTGAATGAGCAGTTCTTC CASSLQGRVLNEQFF
TRBJ1-5 TRBV4-1 . TRBD1 TGCGCCAGCAGCCCCCGGACAGGGGTCGGGAATCAGCCCCAGCATTTT CASSPRTGVGNQPQHF
TRBJ1-1 TRBV2 . TRBD1 TGTGCCAGCAGGGAGGGACAGCAGGGGACTGAAGCTTTCTTT CASREGQQGTEAFF
TRBJ1-1 TRBV7-8 . . TGTGCCAGCAGCTTAGCGGGGGCCCGAGGGGTTTTCTTT CASSLAGARGVFF
TRBJ1-2 TRBV2 . . TGTGCCAGCAGTGAGGGGGGCCCCCTAGATGGCTACACCTTC CASSEGGPLDGYTF
TRBJ2-1 TRBV19 . TRBD2 TGTGCCAGTAAGGCGGCTAGCGGGGGTGAGCAGTTCTTC CASKAASGGEQFF
TRBJ2-3 TRBV6-6 . . TGTGCCAGCAGCGCCTCAAGGGGTGGCACAGATACGCAGTATTTT CASSASRGGTDTQYF
TRBJ1-6 TRBV7-8 . TRBD1 TGTGCCAGCAGCCAGGACAGGTGGGAGAGACCCCTCCACTTT CASSQDRWERPLHF